This passage covers 27 T cell receptor beta chains from one sample sequenced in a study of blood T cell repertoires in COVID-19. The table came from immunoSEQ multiplex PCR; TCRdb's copy has only in-frame clones and leaves some out. The sample holds roughly 20,000 clones; approximately 86% are singletons and the top ten take 9.5% to 13%. Sample: peripheral blood. The receptors shown here come from a human donor in a cohort sampled during active COVID-19.

This chain links TRBV27 with TRBJ1-5, with D maybe TRBD1 (5 bases). Germline loops: CDR1 MNHEY, CDR2 SMNVEV (reference sequence). This CDR3 has 13 amino acids. V was pared by 3 bases and J by 6 bases, with 9 bases between. CDR3 coding DNA: TGTGCCAGCAGTTTGGGAGGGGTTCAGCCCCAGCATTTT. Residues: CASSLGGVQPQHF.

V usage is TRBV19 and J usage is TRBJ2-5, with 10 bases lining up with TRBD1. CDR3 size: 15 residues. Germline CDR1 is LNHDA and CDR2 is SQIVND (reference sequence). V was pared by 7 bases and J by 4 bases, with 9 bases of the junction left unmatched. In DNA, the CDR3 is TGTGCCAGTACCCTCCGGGACAGGGGTGGAGAGACCCAGTACTTC. It translates to CASTLRDRGGETQYF.

V usage is TRBV5-4 and J usage is TRBJ2-1; 11 bases line up with TRBD2. The CDR3 is 13 residues long. The germline V gene encodes CDR1 SGHNT and CDR2 YYREEE (reference sequence). V lost 5 bases to trimming and J lost 10 bases; unmatched junction nucleotides: 5. The CDR3 region has the DNA TGTGCCAGCAGACAGACTAGCGGGGCCGAGCAGTTCTTC. Amino acid sequence: CASRQTSGAEQFF.

This clone was seen a few times. The V and J genes are TRBV19 and TRBJ2-2; no clear D gene. Trimming left V 4 bases short and J 4 bases short, with 7 bases between. In germline, CDR1 is LNHDA, CDR2 SQIVND (reference sequence). This CDR3 is 13 amino acids long. CDR3 amino acids: CASSNQFTGELFF. The CDR3 nucleotides are TGTGCCAGTAGTAACCAGTTCACCGGGGAGCTGTTTTTT.

The chain couples TRBV3-1 (or the pseudogene TRBV3-2) to TRBJ2-3, with a possible D match to TRBD2 (7 bases). The V and J ends lost 0 bases and 2 bases respectively, with 21 bases between them. The CDR3 runs to 19 residues. CDR1 is LGHDT and CDR2 is YNNKEL in the germline V gene (reference sequence). CDR3 protein: CASSQDARGAGIITDTQYF. CDR3 coding DNA: TGTGCCAGCAGCCAAGATGCCCGGGGGGCGGGGATAATCACAGATACGCAGTATTTT.

The chain joins TRBV14 to TRBJ2-3; D might be TRBD1 (6 bases). CDR1 is SGHDN and CDR2 is FVKESK in the germline V gene. V was cut by 2 bases and J by 5 bases, with 17 bases left in between. The CDR3 has 16 residues. CDR3 sequence reads: CASSQLTTRGLDTQYF. The CDR3 DNA reads as TGTGCCAGCAGCCAATTGACTACCAGGGGCCTAGATACGCAGTATTTT. Looking up the rest from reference TRBV14 and TRBJ2-3 gives the full variable domain: EAGVTQFPSHSVIEKGQTVTLRCDPISGHDNLYWYRRVMGKEIKFLLHFVKESKQDESGMPNNRFLAERTGGTYSTLKVQPAELEDSGVYFCASSQLTTRGLDTQYFGPGTRLTVL.

The V call is TRBV9, the J call TRBJ2-7, with 9 bases identical to TRBD2. Looked up from germline, CDR1 is SGDLS and CDR2 is YYNGEE. This CDR3 has 16 amino acids. Losses at the gene ends were 0 bases for V and 4 bases for J; bases not matched to a gene: 8. In DNA, the CDR3 is TGTGCCAGCAGCGTAGCTAGCGGGAACCATTTTTACGAGCAGTACTTC. It codes for CASSVASGNHFYEQYF.

The V gene is TRBV7-3, the J gene TRBJ2-1, with 7 nucleotides matching TRBD2. The length of the CDR3 is 16 residues. Germline V gene sequence: CDR1 SGHTA, CDR2 FQGTGA. V lost 0 bases to trimming and J lost 4 bases; unmatched junction nucleotides: 6. In DNA form, the CDR3 reads TGTGCCAGCAGCTTAACCCCCAGCGGGGCGTACAATGAGCAGTTCTTC. Translating gives CASSLTPSGAYNEQFF.

The rearrangement links TRBV7-9 to TRBJ2-7; 7 nucleotides match TRBD1. This CDR3 has 16 amino acids. Germline V lookup: CDR1 SEHNR, CDR2 FQNEAQ (reference sequence). The junction had 8 bases not matched to a gene; V was cut back by 2 bases and J by 1 base. CDR3 region: CASSLPPGQRSYEQYF. The CDR3, as DNA: TGTGCCAGCAGCTTACCCCCGGGACAGCGTTCCTACGAGCAGTACTTC. The variable domain in full, completed from reference TRBV7-9 and TRBJ2-7, reads DTGVSQNPRHKITKRGQNVTFRCDPISEHNRLYWYRQTLGQGPEFLTYFQNEAQLEKSRLLSDRFSAERPKGSFSTLEIQRTEQGDSAMYLCASSLPPGQRSYEQYFGPGTRLTVT.

By share, this clone ranks as medium-sized (0.01 to 0.1%). The rearrangement links TRBV6-4 to TRBJ2-2, with 12 bases lining up with TRBD2. Looked up from germline, CDR1 is MRHNA and CDR2 is SNTAGT. The CDR3 sequence is 16 residues long. The J segment lost 6 bases and the V segment lost 3 bases, leaving 5 bases of the junction unmatched. The CDR3 loop is CASSEGLAGGAGELFF. The CDR3 coding sequence is TGTGCCAGCAGTGAGGGGCTAGCGGGAGGGGCCGGGGAGCTGTTTTTT.

The chain carries TRBV9 and TRBJ2-2; D is unresolved. The germline V gene has CDR1 SGDLS and CDR2 YYNGEE. V was pared by 3 bases and J by 5 bases, with 2 bases between. The CDR3 is 11 residues long. For the CDR3, the DNA is TGTGCCAGCAGCGCGACCGGGGAGCTGTTTTTT. It specifies CASSATGELFF.

The chain combines TRBV24-1 with TRBJ2-1; the D gene is possibly TRBD1 (6 bases). From germline, CDR1 is KGHDR and CDR2 SFDVKD. V was shortened by 5 bases and J by 3 bases, with 22 bases between the two germline ends. The CDR3 length is 18 residues. CDR3 sequence reads: CATSAPGPGASVYNEQFF. The CDR3 DNA reads TGTGCCACCAGTGCCCCCGGGCCAGGGGCTTCCGTCTACAATGAGCAGTTCTTC.

This clone is deemed medium-sized. The V and J genes are TRBV4-1 and TRBJ2-3, with D maybe TRBD1 (5 bases). Germline V CDR1 and CDR2: MGHRA, YSYEKL. Trimming left V 0 bases short and J 6 bases short, with 10 bases between. The CDR3 is 14 residues long. In DNA, the CDR3 is TGCGCCAGCAGCCAAGATCCGAAGGGGGATACGCAGTATTTT. Protein product: CASSQDPKGDTQYF.

This clone was observed once. This sample includes further DNA sequences coding for the same CDR3. The chain combines TRBV6-5 with TRBJ2-2; D ambiguous. CDR1 MNHEY and CDR2 SVGAGI come from the germline V gene. Trimming removed 6 bases at V and 1 base at J, with 6 bases between. This CDR3 region has 13 residues. The CDR3 region has the DNA TGTGCCAGCAGCCGAGGGAACACCGGGGAGCTGTTTTTT. Protein product: CASSRGNTGELFF.

The rearrangement uses TRBV19 and TRBJ1-1, with 7 nucleotides matching TRBD1. V lost 1 base, J lost 4 bases, and 3 bases stayed unmatched. The CDR3 loop spans 14 amino acids. The germline CDR1 and CDR2 sequences are LNHDA and SQIVND (reference sequence). The chain's CDR3 is CASSIVTGATEAFF. CDR3 coding DNA: TGTGCCAGTAGTATAGTTACAGGGGCCACTGAAGCTTTCTTT. The whole variable domain, remainder taken from reference TRBV19 and TRBJ1-1, is DGGITQSPKYLFRKEGQNVTLSCEQNLNHDAMYWYRQDPGQGLRLIYYSQIVNDFQKGDIAEGYSVSREKKESFPLTVTSAQKNPTAFYLCASSIVTGATEAFFGQGTRLTVV.

V usage is TRBV2 and J usage is TRBJ1-1; 8 positions match TRBD1. Trimming took 6 bases from V and 1 from J; bases not matched to a gene: 7. Germline V gene sequence: CDR1 SNHLY, CDR2 FYNNEI. The CDR3 length is 15 residues. In nucleotides, the CDR3 is TGTGCCAGCAGAACCATCGGACAGGGGAACACTGAAGCTTTCTTT. It encodes CASRTIGQGNTEAFF.

V usage is TRBV27 and J usage is TRBJ2-5; D not certain. The CDR3 extends over 14 amino acids. Trimming took 1 base from V and 1 from J, leaving 7 bases between them. CDR1 and CDR2 from the germline V gene are MNHEY and SMNVEV (reference sequence). CDR3 bases: TGTGCCAGCAGTTTATTGGGCAGCCAAGAGACCCAGTACTTC. Protein product: CASSLLGSQETQYF.

The chain employs TRBV9 and TRBJ2-1; D perhaps matches TRBD1 (6 bases). This CDR3 is 15 amino acids long. V lost 0 bases and J lost 5, with 12 bases in between. Germline lookup yields CDR1 SGDLS and CDR2 YYNGEE. CDR3 DNA: TGTGCCAGCAGCGTAGAAGGGACATGGAACAATGAGCAGTTCTTC. The encoded protein is CASSVEGTWNNEQFF.

This clone was picked up one time. The gene calls are TRBV30 and TRBJ1-2; TRBD1 agrees at 7 bases. Germline CDR1 and CDR2: GTSNPN and SVGIG (reference sequence). Trimming removed 8 bases from V and 7 bases from J; junction bases left unmatched: 7. The CDR3 length is 11 residues. The CDR3 region has the DNA TGTGCCCAGCGACAGGGTGGTGGCTACACCTTC. This translates into CAQRQGGGYTF.

The chain joins TRBV6-1 to TRBJ2-3, with 11 bases that match TRBD2. Germline CDR1 is MNHNS and CDR2 is SASEGT. This CDR3 is built from 15 residues. V trimming: 1 base; J trimming: 4 bases; junction bases outside the gene matches: 1. The CDR3 reads CASSEVAGGPDTQYF. CDR3 nucleotides: TGTGCCAGCAGTGAAGTAGCGGGAGGGCCAGATACGCAGTATTTT.

This clone was found a few times. This sequence joins TRBV10-1 and TRBJ2-1; 10 nucleotides line up with TRBD2. J was trimmed by 4 bases and V by 0 bases; bases with no gene match: 6. Germline-derived CDR1 and CDR2 are WNHNN and SYGVQD (reference sequence). The length of the CDR3 is 17 residues. The CDR3 spells CASSESSTSGIYNEQFF. CDR3 bases: TGCGCCAGCAGTGAGTCGAGTACTAGCGGGATATACAATGAGCAGTTCTTC.

The V call is TRBV7-2, the J call TRBJ1-5, with TRBD1 matching over 10 bases. The CDR3 is made up of 14 amino acids. J lost 9 bases, V lost 5 bases, and 7 bases had no gene match. CDR1 is SGHTA and CDR2 is FQGNSA in the germline V gene. The CDR3 coding sequence is TGTGCCAGCAGCATGACAGGGGGCGTAGGGCCCCAGCATTTT. The encoded protein is CASSMTGGVGPQHF.

The chain is built from TRBV13 and TRBJ1-2, with 7 bases that match TRBD1. The CDR3 has 13 residues. The V gene's germline CDR1 is PRHDT and CDR2 FYEKMQ (reference sequence). V was pared by 7 bases and J by 2 bases, with 4 bases of the junction left unmatched. CDR3 in DNA: TGTGCCAGCAATAGGGGGCCAAACTATGGCTACACCTTC. It codes for CASNRGPNYGYTF.

The rearrangement joins TRBV19 to TRBJ2-2, with D possibly being TRBD2 (6 bases). V lost 3 bases and J 2 bases, leaving 10 bases between the germline ends. The germline V gene has CDR1 LNHDA and CDR2 SQIVND (reference sequence). The CDR3 is 15 residues long. This chain's CDR3 is CASSIGGPNTGELFF. For the CDR3, the DNA is TGTGCCAGTAGTATCGGAGGGCCAAACACCGGGGAGCTGTTTTTT.

The rearrangement joins TRBV7-9 to TRBJ2-7, with 10 bases that match TRBD2. The CDR3 length is 15 residues. Germline V gene lookup returns CDR1 SEHNR and CDR2 FQNEAQ (reference sequence). Trimming took 5 bases from V and 2 from J; bases not matched to a gene: 6. The CDR3 sequence: CASSRTGTSAYEQYF. The DNA for the CDR3 is TGTGCCAGCAGCCGGACCGGGACTAGCGCCTACGAGCAGTACTTC.

The chain joins TRBV28 to TRBJ2-2; 10 bases are a match to TRBD2. This CDR3 region has 18 residues. The V and J ends lost 1 base and 0 bases, in that order; junction bases with no gene match: 5. Germline V gene data show CDR1 as MDHEN and CDR2 as SYDVKM. The chain's CDR3 is CASSLSLAGQANTGELFF. The CDR3, as DNA: TGTGCCAGCAGTTTATCACTAGCGGGACAAGCGAACACCGGGGAGCTGTTTTTT.

The V and J genes are TRBV6-5 and TRBJ2-7; a weak D match, TRBD2 (5 bases). V lost 6 bases and J lost 3, with 12 bases in between. The germline V gene encodes CDR1 MNHEY and CDR2 SVGAGI. The CDR3 length is 13 residues. Written as DNA, the CDR3 is TGTGCCAGCAGCCCAGGACTTGTCTACGAGCAGTACTTC. Amino acids: CASSPGLVYEQYF.